This entry lists 24 T cell receptor beta chains sequenced from one sample in a study of OX40 agonist ivuxolimab in advanced cancers. Sequencing was performed with immunoSEQ multiplex PCR; in TCRdb, only in-frame clones are kept and a portion is missing. This table holds 70,000 to 95,000 clones, over 80% found once. Specimen: CD4+ or CD8+ T cells sorted from blood, collected in a trial of the OX40 agonist ivuxolimab. These receptors were collected from an adult with an advanced solid tumor such as melanoma, head and neck, liver or kidney cancer.

The chain carries TRBV29-1 and TRBJ2-5; D assignment may be TRBD1 or TRBD2 (5 bases each). The CDR3 is 10 residues long. Germline CDR1 is SQVTM and CDR2 is ANQGSEA. V was trimmed by 7 bases and J by 13 bases, leaving 16 bases between them. The CDR3 spells CSARDPIMYF. CDR3 coding DNA: TGCAGCGCCCGGGACCCCATAATGTACTTC. Looking up the rest from reference TRBV29-1 and TRBJ2-5 gives the full variable domain: SAVISQKPSRDICQRGTSLTIQCQVDSQVTMMFWYRQQPGQSLTLIATANQGSEATYESGFVIDKFPISRPNLTFSTLTVSNMSPEDSSIYLCSARDPIMYFGPGTRLLVL.

The V and J genes are TRBV5-1 and TRBJ2-3; D might be TRBD1 (6 bases). Germline lookup yields CDR1 SGHRS and CDR2 YFSETQ. The CDR3 contains 14 residues. V shed 4 bases and J shed 3 bases, with 12 bases lying between them. Written as DNA, the CDR3 is TGCGCCAGCAGCGCAGGGACAACTACAGATACGCAGTATTTT. Translating gives CASSAGTTTDTQYF.

This chain links TRBV7-2 with TRBJ1-3, with D possibly being TRBD1 (6 bases). V lost 3 bases and J lost 4, with 10 bases in between. Germline V gene lookup returns CDR1 SGHTA and CDR2 FQGNSA. The length of the CDR3 is 14 residues. Written as DNA, the CDR3 is TGTGCCAGCAGCTTGGGGACACCAGGAAACACCATATATTTT. Encoded protein: CASSLGTPGNTIYF.

The count of this clone is one. V and J are TRBV5-1 and TRBJ2-3, with 7 bases matching TRBD1. V lost 0 bases to trimming and J lost 3 bases; unmatched junction nucleotides: 4. This CDR3 region has 15 residues. CDR1 is SGHRS, CDR2 YFSETQ, per germline. CDR3 coding DNA: TGCGCCAGCAGCTTGGGACAGGGTGGAACAGATACGCAGTATTTT. As protein: CASSLGQGGTDTQYF.

J is TRBJ2-1 and V is TRBV19; maybe TRBD2 (5 bases). Between the trimmed V and J ends, which lost 2 bases and 5 bases, there was a span of 13 bases. Germline CDR1 and CDR2: LNHDA and SQIVND (reference sequence). The CDR3 consists of 15 residues. In DNA, the CDR3 is TGTGCCAGTAGTATAAAGGTGGAGGTTAACAATGAGCAGTTCTTC. Translation: CASSIKVEVNNEQFF.

This chain joins TRBV5-1 and TRBJ2-6; a possible D gene is TRBD1 (6 bases). The CDR3 consists of 17 residues. Trimming removed 0 bases at V and 2 bases at J, with 12 bases between. The germline gives CDR1 SGHRS, CDR2 YFSETQ. CDR3 nucleotides: TGCGCCAGCAGCTTGGCCTCAGGGGTAGCTGGGGCCAACGTCCTGACTTTC. Its translation is CASSLASGVAGANVLTF.

The chain recombines TRBV2 with TRBJ1-6; D is undetermined. From germline, CDR1 is SNHLY and CDR2 FYNNEI. CDR3 length equals 12 residues. The V end lost 8 bases, the J end lost 11 bases, and 13 bases lay between the germline ends. CDR3 region: CASGDPLPPLHF. The CDR3 DNA reads TGTGCCAGCGGGGATCCACTTCCACCCCTCCACTTT. Drawing the rest from reference TRBV2 and TRBJ1-6, the complete variable domain is EPEVTQTPSHQVTQMGQEVILRCVPISNHLYFYWYRQILGQKVEFLVSFYNNEISEKSEIFDDQFSVERPDGSNFTLKIRSTKLEDSAMYFCASGDPLPPLHFGNGTRLTVT.

This chain joins TRBV18 and TRBJ1-2; D is uncertain. The CDR3 is made up of 13 amino acids. Deletions cut 3 bases from V and 5 bases from J, with 10 bases between. Germline V CDR1 and CDR2: KGHSH, LQKENI. In DNA form, the CDR3 reads TGTGCCAGCTCACCGTACAGAAATTATGGCTACACCTTC. Amino acids: CASSPYRNYGYTF.

The gene calls are TRBV6-1 and TRBJ2-1; 12 nucleotides line up with TRBD1. Germline-derived CDR1 and CDR2 are MNHNS and SASEGT. J was trimmed by 9 bases and V by 4 bases; bases with no gene match: 4. The CDR3 is 14 residues long. CDR3 protein: CASSGDRGRSEQFF. CDR3 DNA: TGTGCCAGCAGTGGGGACAGGGGGCGGAGTGAGCAGTTCTTC.

The chain combines TRBV7-2 with TRBJ1-2; D not certain. Germline CDR1 is SGHTA and CDR2 is FQGNSA. The CDR3 has 13 amino acids. The germline V and J ends were trimmed by 1 base and 3 bases, with 6 bases remaining between them. CDR3 bases: TGTGCCAGCAGCTTAGGACGGGACTATGGCTACACCTTC. This codes for CASSLGRDYGYTF.

This clone has only a few counts. The V call is TRBV5-1, the J call TRBJ1-1; perhaps TRBD1 as D (6 bases). The CDR3 is 15 amino acids. The germline CDR1 and CDR2 sequences are SGHRS and YFSETQ. Between the trimmed V and J ends, which lost 1 base and 1 base, there was a span of 11 bases. CDR3 nucleotides: TGCGCCAGCAGCTTGACCGGGACAAGGAACACTGAAGCTTTCTTT. Amino acids: CASSLTGTRNTEAFF.

This clone was detected only a few times. This sequence joins TRBV5-6 and TRBJ1-1; D uncertain. CDR1 SGHDT and CDR2 YYEEEE come from the germline V gene. The CDR3 is 12 amino acids. Between the trimmed V and J ends, which lost 0 bases and 5 bases, there was a span of 5 bases. CDR3: CASSLGWTEAFF. CDR3 nucleotides: TGTGCCAGCAGCTTGGGGTGGACTGAAGCTTTCTTT.

The chain couples TRBV2 to TRBJ1-4, with TRBD1 as a possible D gene (6 bases). This CDR3 comprises 16 residues. The germline CDR1 and CDR2 sequences are SNHLY and FYNNEI. V lost 1 base, J lost 3 bases, and 12 bases lay in between. The CDR3 nucleotides read TGTGCCAGCAGTGAAGTCGACAGGCTGGCTAATGAAAAACTGTTTTTT. Translated: CASSEVDRLANEKLFF.

This chain connects TRBV18 to TRBJ2-3; the D gene is possibly TRBD2 (6 bases). V dropped 3 bases and J dropped 7 bases, with 14 bases sitting between them. The CDR3 consists of 14 residues. The germline gives CDR1 KGHSH, CDR2 LQKENI. In DNA, the CDR3 is TGTGCCAGCTCACCCCCTACTAGCCGCCATACGCAGTATTTT. This gives the protein CASSPPTSRHTQYF.

This chain joins TRBV6-5 and TRBJ2-3, with TRBD1 as a possible D gene (6 bases). Deletions cut 4 bases from V and 1 base from J, with 15 bases between. The CDR3 extends over 16 amino acids. The germline V gene has CDR1 MNHEY and CDR2 SVGAGI. CDR3 loop: CASSLGTRWRTDTQYF. The CDR3 coding sequence is TGTGCCAGCAGTTTAGGGACACGATGGCGCACAGATACGCAGTATTTT.

Here the CDR3 reads CSARENTEAFF. CDR3 bases: TGCAGCGCCCGAGAGAACACTGAAGCTTTCTTT. The rearrangement uses TRBV29-1 and TRBJ1-1; D is unresolved. Between the trimmed V and J ends, which lost 7 bases and 1 base, there was a span of 7 bases. The CDR3 has 11 amino acids. Germline-derived CDR1 and CDR2 are SQVTM and ANQGSEA. Combining the CDR3 with reference TRBV29-1 and TRBJ1-1 gives the whole variable domain SAVISQKPSRDICQRGTSLTIQCQVDSQVTMMFWYRQQPGQSLTLIATANQGSEATYESGFVIDKFPISRPNLTFSTLTVSNMSPEDSSIYLCSARENTEAFFGQGTRLTVV.

This rearrangement joins TRBV5-8 to TRBJ1-4; D possibly corresponds to TRBD1 (5 bases). CDR1 and CDR2 from the germline V gene are SGHTS and YDEGEE. With 3 bases removed from V and 4 bases from J, the gap between germline ends came to 16 bases. The CDR3 is made up of 16 amino acids. The chain's CDR3 is CASSWVMAGSNEKLFF. The DNA for the CDR3 is TGTGCCAGCAGCTGGGTAATGGCAGGGAGTAATGAAAAACTGTTTTTT.

The chain recombines TRBV19 with TRBJ2-5, with 7 bases that match TRBD2. CDR3 size: 14 residues. Germline V gene sequence: CDR1 LNHDA, CDR2 SQIVND (reference sequence). V lost 1 base, J lost 5 bases, and 4 bases stayed unmatched. The CDR3 sequence: CASSIGLAGETQYF. The CDR3 nucleotides are TGTGCCAGTAGTATAGGACTAGCAGGGGAGACCCAGTACTTC.

The chain has TRBV19 and TRBJ2-7, with 9 bases fitting TRBD1. The CDR3 is made up of 14 amino acids. V shed 9 bases, J shed 4 bases, and the junction held 10 bases outside the gene matches. CDR1 and CDR2 from the germline V gene are LNHDA and SQIVND (reference sequence). The CDR3 bases are TGTGCCAGCAGACCGGGACAGGGATTTTACGAGCAGTACTTC. Protein: CASRPGQGFYEQYF. Combining the CDR3 with reference TRBV19 and TRBJ2-7 gives the whole variable domain DGGITQSPKYLFRKEGQNVTLSCEQNLNHDAMYWYRQDPGQGLRLIYYSQIVNDFQKGDIAEGYSVSREKKESFPLTVTSAQKNPTAFYLCASRPGQGFYEQYFGPGTRLTVT.

J is TRBJ2-3 and V is TRBV20-1; unclear D gene. Germline-derived CDR1 and CDR2 are DFQATT and SNEGSKA (reference sequence). V lost 3 bases to trimming and J lost 6 bases, with 4 bases between them. This CDR3 is 10 amino acids long. The CDR3 here is CSASVDTQYF. The CDR3 nucleotides read TGCAGTGCTAGTGTGGATACGCAGTATTTT.

J is TRBJ1-5 and V is TRBV28; no firm D call. Germline V gene sequence: CDR1 MDHEN, CDR2 SYDVKM. V lost 5 bases, J lost 6 bases, and 8 bases lay in between. This CDR3 is 12 amino acids long. The CDR3 region is CASSPYRQPQHF. CDR3 in DNA: TGTGCCAGCAGTCCGTACCGTCAGCCCCAGCATTTT.

The genes are TRBV29-1 and TRBJ2-6, with D hard to call. The CDR3 is 13 residues long. CDR1 SQVTM and CDR2 ANQGSEA come from the germline V gene. The V end was cut by 2 bases, the J end by 0 bases, with 2 bases between. CDR3 DNA: TGCAGCGTTGAATCCTCTGGGGCCAACGTCCTGACTTTC. It codes for CSVESSGANVLTF.

This sequence joins TRBV28 and TRBJ2-1; 7 bases fit TRBD2. From germline, CDR1 is MDHEN and CDR2 SYDVKM. The junction had 8 bases not matched to a gene; V was cut back by 6 bases and J by 3 bases. This CDR3 contains 15 residues. The CDR3 DNA is TGTGCCAGCAGCCTAAGCGGGGTCATCTACAATGAGCAGTTCTTC. Translated: CASSLSGVIYNEQFF.

A single count supports this clone. V usage is TRBV14 and J usage is TRBJ1-2; D gene ambiguous. CDR1 is SGHDN, CDR2 FVKESK, per germline. There are 15 residues in the CDR3. V lost 4 bases and J lost 8, with 20 bases in between. CDR3 residues: CASSRNPGGFDGYTF. CDR3 in DNA: TGTGCCAGCAGCCGAAACCCTGGTGGTTTTGACGGCTACACCTTC.